Presented here are 22 T cell receptor beta chains from one specimen sequenced in a study of blood T cells in healthy people across ages. Sample-barcoded 5' priming and a J-beta primer mix drove a second PCR of roughly 6 to 12 cycles. A single record per CDR3 protein comes from TCRdb applying MiXCR to the 5' RACE reads. The sample lists more than 800,000 distinct CDR3 sequences, about 28% occurring once. Sequenced: blood. These receptors all stem from a woman older than 75 in good health.

In the case of this clonotype: A much larger clone is a single base away; this may be a read error. V and J are TRBV6-2 or TRBV6-3 and TRBJ2-3; 7 nucleotides line up with TRBD1. Looked up from germline, CDR1 is MNHEY and CDR2 is SVGEGT. The CDR3 runs 12 residues. Trimming at V came to 2 bases and at J to 11 bases, leaving 4 bases not matched to a gene. Here the CDR3 reads CASSYAAGGQYF. DNA for the CDR3: TGTGCCAGCAGTTACGCGGCAGGGGGGCAGTATTTT.

There are a few counts of this clonotype. The rearrangement links TRBV30 to TRBJ1-2; D gene ambiguous. Per the germline V gene, CDR1 is GTSNPN and CDR2 is SVGIG (reference sequence). The CDR3 extends over 13 amino acids. V lost 0 bases to trimming and J lost 2 bases, with 7 bases between them. The CDR3 bases are TGTGCCTGGAGTGTAGGGCGGAACTATGGCTACACCTTC. Residues: CAWSVGRNYGYTF.

In its sample, this clonotype was seen many times. The chain employs TRBV12-5 and TRBJ2-5; 8 bases agree with TRBD1. V dropped 1 base and J dropped 2; count of bases not matched to a gene: 3. Germline assignment: CDR1 LGHNT and CDR2 FRNRAP. The CDR3 totals 15 residues. In nucleotides, the CDR3 is TGTGCTAGTGGTTTGGGGACAGGGCGGCAAGAGACCCAGTACTTC. Its translation is CASGLGTGRQETQYF.

On this clonotype itself: A much larger clone differs by one base, so this may be a read error. V gene TRBV20-1 combines with J gene TRBJ2-1, with D possibly TRBD2 on 5 matching bases. CDR3 size: 13 residues. Germline-derived CDR1 and CDR2 are DFQATT and SNEGSKA (reference sequence). Trimming took 7 bases from V and 5 from J, leaving 15 bases between them. Here the CDR3 DNA reads TGCAGTGTCGAGGCGGGCAACAACAATGAGCAGTTCTTC. This translates into CSVEAGNNNEQFF.

Concerning this clonotype itself: A read error may explain this, as a much larger clone is one base away. V usage is TRBV12-3 or TRBV12-4 and J usage is TRBJ1-1, with D possibly being TRBD1 (5 bases). This CDR3 is built from 12 residues. V was cut by 6 bases and J by 3 bases, with 8 bases left in between. The chain's CDR3 is CASRRTYTEAFF. Written as DNA, the CDR3 is TGTGCCAGCAGGCGGACATACACTGAAGCTTTCTTT.

V and J are TRBV6-1 and TRBJ2-7, with 11 bases aligning to TRBD1. Germline-derived CDR1 and CDR2 are MNHNS and SASEGT. J was trimmed by 4 bases and V by 7 bases; bases with no gene match: 6. This CDR3 has 14 residues. CDR3 DNA sequence: TGTGCCAGCAACCCCGGGACAGGGGGTTACGAGCAGTACTTC. It specifies CASNPGTGGYEQYF.

Of note for this clonotype: A read error is possible here, since a much larger clone lies one base away. The chain joins TRBV6-1 to TRBJ2-3, with 13 bases aligning to TRBD2. Trimming took 6 bases from V and 4 from J; bases not matched to a gene: 16. CDR1 and CDR2 (germline): MNHNS, SASEGT. The CDR3 has 19 residues. The CDR3, as DNA: TGTGCCAGCAGCAAACTAGCGGGGGGGCTGAATGATTACGCAGATACGCAGTATTTT. It encodes CASSKLAGGLNDYADTQYF.

In its sample, this clonotype was seen many times. This rearrangement joins TRBV20-1 to TRBJ1-2; 8 nucleotides line up with TRBD1. The CDR3 is 13 amino acids. Germline trimming cut 6 bases from V and 4 bases from J; bases unmatched to any gene: 7. From germline, CDR1 is DFQATT and CDR2 SNEGSKA (reference sequence). CDR3 in amino acids: CSANQGASYGYTF. The CDR3 DNA reads TGCAGTGCCAACCAGGGGGCTAGCTATGGCTACACCTTC.

With regard to this clonotype: A clone one base away is much larger, so this may be a read error. The V call is TRBV20-1, the J call TRBJ2-7, with a weak D call TRBD2 (6 bases). Germline CDR1 reads DFQATT; CDR2 reads SNEGSKA (reference sequence). The CDR3 is 11 amino acids. V was pared by 5 bases and J by 7 bases, with 12 bases between. Here the CDR3 DNA reads TGCAGTGCTGGGACTCCTAATGAGCAGTACTTC. The encoded protein is CSAGTPNEQYF.

This clonotype was seen at least ten times. The V call is TRBV20-1, the J call TRBJ2-5, with 9 bases that match TRBD2. The CDR3 sequence is 16 residues long. V lost 5 bases, J lost 2 bases, and 12 bases stayed unmatched. Germline V CDR1 and CDR2: DFQATT, SNEGSKA (reference sequence). This CDR3 reads CSAPPQGLALQETQYF. CDR3 nucleotides: TGCAGTGCTCCCCCCCAGGGACTAGCCCTTCAAGAGACCCAGTACTTC.

This clonotype was counted ten times or more. V is TRBV29-1 and J is TRBJ1-2, with no clear D. V lost 4 bases and J lost 0, with 15 bases in between. This CDR3 has 15 residues. Germline loops: CDR1 SQVTM, CDR2 ANQGSEA. In DNA, the CDR3 is TGCAGCGTTGCCCCTCATCTAGGGACTAACTATGGCTACACCTTC. It is translated as CSVAPHLGTNYGYTF.

CDR3 sequence: CSARASGRRANEQYF. The CDR3, as DNA: TGCAGTGCTAGAGCCTCCGGAAGGAGGGCCAATGAGCAGTACTTC. The gene calls are TRBV20-1 and TRBJ2-7, with TRBD2 as a possible D gene (6 bases). Trimming removed 1 base from V and 7 bases from J, with 20 bases in between. In germline, CDR1 is DFQATT, CDR2 SNEGSKA (reference sequence). The CDR3 runs 15 residues.

A single count supports this clonotype. A much larger clone lies a single base off, so this may be a read error. The chain employs TRBV6-2 or TRBV6-3 and TRBJ2-1; D perhaps matches TRBD2 (6 bases). The CDR3 has 17 amino acids. The germline V and J ends were trimmed by 7 bases and 4 bases, with 23 bases remaining between them. CDR1 is MNHEY and CDR2 is SVGEGT in the germline V gene. This chain's CDR3 is CASKGGGTGIIYNEQFF. The CDR3 DNA reads TGTGCCAGCAAAGGAGGAGGGACTGGGATAATTTACAATGAGCAGTTCTTC.

This chain joins TRBV6-5 and TRBJ1-5; 8 nucleotides align to TRBD1. CDR1 is MNHEY, CDR2 SVGAGI, per germline. The J segment lost 0 bases and the V segment lost 0 bases, leaving 7 bases of the junction unmatched. The CDR3 is 18 amino acids. CDR3 bases: TGTGCCAGCAGTTACTCGAGGACAGGGCCATATAGCAATCAGCCCCAGCATTTT. This codes for CASSYSRTGPYSNQPQHF.

This clonotype was observed a few times. The chain uses TRBV28 and TRBJ2-1; no definite D call. Per the germline V gene, CDR1 is MDHEN and CDR2 is SYDVKM. V dropped 7 bases and J dropped 0 bases, with 16 bases sitting between them. The length of the CDR3 is 16 residues. The CDR3 region is CASITSLGSSYNEQFF. CDR3 nucleotide sequence: TGTGCCAGCATTACCTCCCTGGGAAGCTCCTACAATGAGCAGTTCTTC.

This chain joins TRBV18 and TRBJ2-2; possible D gene TRBD1, 5 bases. V lost 4 bases to trimming and J lost 1 base, with 7 bases between them. The CDR3 runs to 14 residues. The germline V gene has CDR1 KGHSH and CDR2 LQKENI. CDR3 sequence reads: CASSQGKNTGELFF. Written as DNA, the CDR3 is TGTGCCAGCTCACAGGGGAAGAACACCGGGGAGCTGTTTTTT.

This clonotype was counted many times. This sequence joins TRBV3-1 and TRBJ2-3; D possibly corresponds to TRBD1 (5 bases). V was shortened by 6 bases and J by 4 bases, with 20 bases between the two germline ends. The CDR3 extends over 16 amino acids. Germline CDR1 reads LGHDT; CDR2 reads YNNKEL (reference sequence). CDR3 nucleotides: TGTGCCAGCAGTTCTTTGACAGCCAAGGGCGCAGATACGCAGTATTTT. Protein product: CASSSLTAKGADTQYF.

V and J are TRBV7-2 and TRBJ2-1; 11 bases align to TRBD1. With V trimmed by 4 bases and J by 7 bases, 9 bases remained unmatched. The CDR3 is 16 residues long. Germline loops: CDR1 SGHTA, CDR2 FQGNSA. The CDR3 DNA sequence: TGTGCCAGCAGCTCGACCGGGACAGGGGGGAGGAATGAGCAGTTCTTC. Its protein is CASSSTGTGGRNEQFF.

V gene TRBV12-3 or TRBV12-4 combines with J gene TRBJ2-3; TRBD2 matches at 7 bases. Trimming took 3 bases from V and 4 from J; bases not matched to a gene: 7. This CDR3 has 15 residues. CDR3 in DNA: TGTGCCAGCAGTTTCTTTGGCGGGAGAGCAGATACGCAGTATTTT. Residues: CASSFFGGRADTQYF.

This clonotype was seen many times. This rearrangement joins TRBV20-1 to TRBJ1-6; perhaps TRBD1 as D (6 bases). This CDR3 comprises 13 residues. The germline V gene has CDR1 DFQATT and CDR2 SNEGSKA (reference sequence). Between the trimmed V and J ends, which lost 6 bases and 7 bases, there was a span of 13 bases. As DNA, the CDR3 is TGCAGTGCCCGACGGACAGAGAATTCACCCCTCCACTTT. It codes for CSARRTENSPLHF.

This clonotype was seen repeatedly, ten times or more. CDR3 sequence (DNA): TGTGCCAGCAGAGAACAGGGGGCGGGCTATGGCTACACCTTC. Protein sequence: CASREQGAGYGYTF. The rearrangement joins TRBV12-3 or TRBV12-4 to TRBJ1-2, with 9 bases that match TRBD1. Trimming cost V 6 bases and J 4 bases; bases outside gene matches: 6. The CDR3 consists of 14 residues.

This rearrangement joins TRBV5-1 to TRBJ2-3, with D possibly matching TRBD2 (5 bases). Deletions cut 8 bases from V and 4 bases from J, with 14 bases between. Germline V lookup: CDR1 SGHRS, CDR2 YFSETQ. The CDR3 spans 13 residues. CDR3 in amino acids: CASRTSSADTQYF. DNA for the CDR3: TGCGCCAGTCGGACTTCGAGCGCAGATACGCAGTATTTT.